These 16 T cell receptor beta chains were all obtained from the same sample, sequenced in a study of CD8+ T cells in alopecia areata. Extracted RNA was reverse transcribed, and the resulting cDNA served as sequencing template. Clones were read by immunoSEQ multiplex PCR, and TCRdb kept only the in-frame ones, dropping some. The table has 110,000 to 150,000 clones, 54% seen once. Treatment denoted: oral pan-JAK inhibitor, 5-10 mg twice daily. The sample was CD8+ T cells sorted from blood, taken at week 4, from a patient treated with tofacitinib. These receptors all stem from a human donor with alopecia areata.

The chain uses TRBV27 and TRBJ1-2; TRBD1 agrees at 12 bases. There are 16 residues in the CDR3. CDR1 is MNHEY, CDR2 SMNVEV, per germline (reference sequence). The J segment lost 3 bases and the V segment lost 5 bases, leaving 7 bases of the junction unmatched. CDR3: CASSVGTGGAYYGYTF. The CDR3 DNA reads TGTGCCAGCAGTGTGGGGACAGGGGGCGCCTACTATGGCTACACCTTC.

V is TRBV5-1 and J is TRBJ2-7; TRBD1 aligns across 8 bases. Trimming removed 4 bases from V and 6 bases from J; junction bases left unmatched: 3. The germline CDR1 and CDR2 sequences are SGHRS and YFSETQ. The CDR3 consists of 12 residues. The chain's CDR3 is CASSPRGREQYF. The CDR3 DNA is TGCGCCAGCAGCCCCAGGGGGCGCGAGCAGTACTTC.

The chain combines TRBV5-6 with TRBJ2-7; 9 bases are shared with TRBD1. The CDR3 length is 13 residues. Germline V lookup: CDR1 SGHDT, CDR2 YYEEEE. V was pared by 2 bases and J by 5 bases, with 2 bases of the junction left unmatched. CDR3 DNA: TGTGCCAGCAGCTTCGGACAGGGGCACGAGCAGTACTTC. It codes for CASSFGQGHEQYF.

This clone showed up just a few times. The chain links TRBV19 to TRBJ1-1; perhaps TRBD1 as D (6 bases). Germline-derived CDR1 and CDR2 are LNHDA and SQIVND (reference sequence). The CDR3 contains 15 residues. V lost 6 bases to trimming and J lost 1 base, with 15 bases between them. The CDR3 loop reads CASSHAGDANTEAFF. CDR3 bases: TGTGCCAGTAGCCACGCAGGGGATGCGAACACTGAAGCTTTCTTT.

V and J are TRBV4-2 and TRBJ2-5, with 11 nucleotides matching TRBD2. V trimming: 0 bases; J trimming: 5 bases; junction bases outside the gene matches: 5. CDR3 length: 16 residues. Germline loops: CDR1 LGHNA, CDR2 YNFKEQ. The CDR3 coding sequence is TGTGCCAGCAGCCAAGACCCTAGCGGGGGGATTGAGACCCAGTACTTC. Translation gives CASSQDPSGGIETQYF.

This clone was seen a single time. The genes are TRBV11-2 and TRBJ1-2; D not certain. The CDR3 runs 13 residues. Trimming removed 1 base at V and 0 bases at J, with 3 bases between. From germline, CDR1 is SGHAT and CDR2 FQNNGV. CDR3 DNA sequence: TGTGCCAGCAGCTTAGGGGCTAACTATGGCTACACCTTC. It is translated as CASSLGANYGYTF.

The rearrangement links TRBV9 to TRBJ2-5; no firm D call. Trimming removed 0 bases from V and 5 bases from J, with 8 bases in between. The CDR3 extends over 13 amino acids. CDR1 SGDLS and CDR2 YYNGEE come from the germline V gene. CDR3 residues: CASSVDLRETQYF. The CDR3 DNA is TGTGCCAGCAGCGTAGACCTGAGGGAGACCCAGTACTTC.

The V call is TRBV10-3, the J call TRBJ2-7; D may be TRBD1 or TRBD2 (5 bases each). Trimming cost V 10 bases and J 3 bases, with 16 bases left between them. Germline V lookup: CDR1 ENHRY, CDR2 SYGVKD. The CDR3 is made up of 13 amino acids. The CDR3 protein is CASHWGMGYEQYF. The CDR3 DNA reads as TGTGCCAGCCACTGGGGGATGGGCTACGAGCAGTACTTC.

With regard to this clone: The junction departs from germline at one end; a sequencing error may be responsible. The chain has TRBV13 and TRBJ1-2; tentatively, D is TRBD1 (5 bases). CDR3 length: 14 amino acids. Germline CDR1 reads PRHDT; CDR2 reads FYEKMQ (reference sequence). For the CDR3, the DNA is TGTACCAGCAGCTTAGGGGACGGGGGATATGGCTACACCTTC. Its translation is CTSSLGDGGYGYTF.

The V gene is TRBV27, the J gene TRBJ2-7; 9 bases fit TRBD1. Germline V CDR1 and CDR2: MNHEY, SMNVEV (reference sequence). The CDR3 runs to 15 residues. J gave up 5 bases and V 4 bases, and 9 bases lay outside the gene matches. Here the CDR3 reads CASSSSGTGIDEQYF. The CDR3 DNA reads as TGTGCCAGCAGTTCCTCCGGGACAGGGATCGACGAGCAGTACTTC.

The rearrangement uses TRBV27 and TRBJ1-5; D not certain. Trimming left V 6 bases short and J 7 bases short, with 16 bases between. This CDR3 has 14 amino acids. Germline V CDR1 and CDR2: MNHEY, SMNVEV (reference sequence). CDR3 sequence reads: CASRSVGAGQPQHF. The CDR3 DNA is TGTGCCAGCAGGAGCGTAGGCGCAGGACAGCCCCAGCATTTT.

The chain uses TRBV25-1 and TRBJ1-5, with 12 nucleotides matching TRBD1. This CDR3 comprises 16 residues. V was clipped by 2 bases and J by 6 bases; unmatched bases: 5. Per germline, CDR1 MGHDK and CDR2 SYGVNS. DNA of the CDR3: TGTGCCAGCAGTGAAGGGGACAGGGGGCTATTTCAGCCCCAGCATTTT. Translating it yields CASSEGDRGLFQPQHF.

The V and J genes are TRBV19 and TRBJ1-1; D remains unclear. Per the germline V gene, CDR1 is LNHDA and CDR2 is SQIVND (reference sequence). Trimming removed 0 bases from V and 1 base from J, with 6 bases in between. The CDR3 has 14 amino acids. CDR3 amino acids: CASSIDAENTEAFF. The CDR3 DNA reads as TGTGCCAGTAGTATAGATGCAGAGAACACTGAAGCTTTCTTT.

This chain uses TRBV5-1 with TRBJ2-1; 8 bases line up with TRBD1. The germline V gene encodes CDR1 SGHRS and CDR2 YFSETQ. The CDR3 is made up of 15 amino acids. V dropped 0 bases and J dropped 3; count of bases not matched to a gene: 2. CDR3 DNA: TGCGCCAGCAGCTTGGACAGGGGGATCTACAATGAGCAGTTCTTC. This sequence encodes CASSLDRGIYNEQFF.

The chain links TRBV9 to TRBJ2-3; D not resolved. The V end was cut by 0 bases, the J end by 4 bases, with 3 bases between. The CDR3 consists of 12 residues. In germline, CDR1 is SGDLS, CDR2 YYNGEE. The CDR3 nucleotides are TGTGCCAGCAGCGTAGTGCCAGATACGCAGTATTTT. This encodes CASSVVPDTQYF. Complete variable domain (other parts from reference TRBV9 and TRBJ2-3): DSGVTQTPKHLITATGQRVTLRCSPRSGDLSVYWYQQSLDQGLQFLIQYYNGEERAKGNILERFSAQQFPDLHSELNLSSLELGDSALYFCASSVVPDTQYFGPGTRLTVL.

The chain combines TRBV9 with TRBJ2-2; perhaps TRBD2 as D (5 bases). This CDR3 is built from 16 residues. V was trimmed by 0 bases and J by 7 bases, leaving 16 bases between them. The germline V gene has CDR1 SGDLS and CDR2 YYNGEE. CDR3 in DNA: TGTGCCAGCAGCGTAGCCGAACCGCCCGGGGTCGGGGAGCTGTTTTTT. Protein sequence: CASSVAEPPGVGELFF.